This entry lists 27 T cell receptor beta chains sequenced from one sample in a study of radiotherapy plus CTLA-4 blockade in lung cancer. TCRdb keeps only in-frame clones here, not all; method: immunoSEQ multiplex PCR. The sample holds 100,000 to 150,000 clones, 75% to 80% seen once. Sequencing used peripheral blood, obtained from a patient treated with radiotherapy plus ipilimumab. These receptors all come from a human donor with non-small cell lung cancer who had a partial response to radiotherapy plus ipilimumab.

This rearrangement joins TRBV19 to TRBJ1-2; D unresolved. Deletions cut 6 bases from V and 3 bases from J, with 11 bases between. CDR1 is LNHDA, CDR2 SQIVND, per germline (reference sequence). CDR3 length: 13 amino acids. The CDR3 is CASSPNQDYGYTF. The CDR3 bases are TGTGCCAGTAGCCCTAACCAGGACTATGGCTACACCTTC. The variable domain in full, with the rest retrieved from reference TRBV19 and TRBJ1-2, is DGGITQSPKYLFRKEGQNVTLSCEQNLNHDAMYWYRQDPGQGLRLIYYSQIVNDFQKGDIAEGYSVSREKKESFPLTVTSAQKNPTAFYLCASSPNQDYGYTFGSGTRLTVV.

The V gene is TRBV27, the J gene TRBJ1-2, with D maybe TRBD1 (6 bases). The germline V gene encodes CDR1 MNHEY and CDR2 SMNVEV (reference sequence). The CDR3 sequence is 15 residues long. Deletions cut 5 bases from V and 8 bases from J, with 21 bases between. The DNA for the CDR3 is TGTGCCAGCAGTCCCCTCAGGGGAAGAGTTGAGGGCTACACCTTC. It codes for CASSPLRGRVEGYTF.

Only a few counts were recorded for this clone. The V and J genes are TRBV15 and TRBJ2-1, with 11 bases lining up with TRBD1. The V and J ends lost 3 bases and 7 bases, in that order; junction bases with no gene match: 5. The V gene's germline CDR1 is LNHNV and CDR2 YYDKDF (reference sequence). The CDR3 consists of 15 residues. The CDR3 region has the DNA TGTGCCACCAGCAGGGGGGGGACAGGGGGTAATGAGCAGTTCTTC. Translated, it gives CATSRGGTGGNEQFF. Filled out from reference TRBV15 and TRBJ2-1, the complete variable domain reads DAMVIQNPRYQVTQFGKPVTLSCSQTLNHNVMYWYQQKSSQAPKLLFHYYDKDFNNEADTPDNFQSRRPNTSFCFLDIRSPGLGDTAMYLCATSRGGTGGNEQFFGPGTRLTVL.

This clone was counted a single time. This chain joins TRBV10-3 and TRBJ2-1; 10 bases are a match to TRBD2. The CDR3 extends over 14 amino acids. V dropped 9 bases and J dropped 5; count of bases not matched to a gene: 7. Germline assignment: CDR1 ENHRY and CDR2 SYGVKD. The CDR3 bases are TGTGCCATAAAGGAACTAGCGGGAAACAATGAGCAGTTCTTC. It specifies CAIKELAGNNEQFF.

V usage is TRBV6-1 and J usage is TRBJ1-2, with TRBD1 identical over 8 bases. Germline CDR1 MNHNS, CDR2 SASEGT. V shed 0 bases, J shed 4 bases, and the junction held 10 bases outside the gene matches. The CDR3 has 17 residues. The CDR3 DNA sequence: TGTGCCAGCAGTGAAGCGCCGGGACAGGTTGGAAGCTATGGCTACACCTTC. Translating it yields CASSEAPGQVGSYGYTF.

The J gene is TRBJ2-1, the V gene TRBV5-6; 13 bases agree with TRBD2. From germline, CDR1 is SGHDT and CDR2 YYEEEE. The CDR3 spans 17 residues. V shed 3 bases and J 7 bases; nucleotides not matched to a gene: 10. The CDR3 region is CASSSLGLAGTKNEQFF. In DNA form, the CDR3 reads TGTGCCAGCAGCTCCCTGGGACTAGCGGGAACAAAGAATGAGCAGTTCTTC. Looking up the rest from reference TRBV5-6 and TRBJ2-1 gives the full variable domain: DAGVTQSPTHLIKTRGQQVTLRCSPKSGHDTVSWYQQALGQGPQFIFQYYEEEERQRGNFPDRFSGHQFPNYSSELNVNALLLGDSALYLCASSSLGLAGTKNEQFFGPGTRLTVL.

This clone was detected only once. The gene calls are TRBV5-1 and TRBJ2-3; D possibly corresponds to TRBD1 (6 bases). V lost 4 bases and J 1 base, leaving 13 bases between the germline ends. From germline, CDR1 is SGHRS and CDR2 YFSETQ. The length of the CDR3 is 15 residues. The CDR3 here is CASSVAGGGTDTQYF. CDR3 nucleotides: TGCGCCAGCAGCGTGGCTGGGGGCGGCACAGATACGCAGTATTTT.

This chain links TRBV9 with TRBJ1-4; possible D gene TRBD1, 5 bases. Germline CDR1 SGDLS, CDR2 YYNGEE. The CDR3 length is 14 residues. V lost 3 bases, J lost 5 bases, and 11 bases lay in between. CDR3 DNA sequence: TGTGCCAGCAGCGCTGGGGGGGGGAATGAAAAACTGTTTTTT. This sequence encodes CASSAGGGNEKLFF. The full variable domain, completed using reference TRBV9 and TRBJ1-4, is DSGVTQTPKHLITATGQRVTLRCSPRSGDLSVYWYQQSLDQGLQFLIQYYNGEERAKGNILERFSAQQFPDLHSELNLSSLELGDSALYFCASSAGGGNEKLFFGSGTQLSVL.

The chain combines TRBV28 with TRBJ1-4; D might be TRBD1 (5 bases). Trimming left V 2 bases short and J 4 bases short, with 8 bases between. The CDR3 length is 14 residues. Germline V CDR1 and CDR2: MDHEN, SYDVKM. The CDR3 DNA reads as TGTGCCAGCAGTTTAAGGACATTTAATGAAAAACTGTTTTTT. Its protein product is CASSLRTFNEKLFF.

The sample holds one count of this clone. V gene TRBV4-2 combines with J gene TRBJ2-3; TRBD2 aligns across 7 bases. V was pared by 0 bases and J by 4 bases, with 7 bases of the junction left unmatched. The germline V gene has CDR1 LGHNA and CDR2 YNFKEQ. This CDR3 has 16 residues. The CDR3 here is CASSQDSGRAADTQYF. The CDR3 bases are TGTGCCAGCAGCCAAGATTCGGGGAGGGCCGCAGATACGCAGTATTTT.

This clone showed up just once. The CDR3: CASSRGTGGTGANVLTF. CDR3 coding DNA: TGTGCCAGCAGCCGCGGGACAGGGGGGACTGGGGCCAACGTCCTGACTTTC. This chain links TRBV27 with TRBJ2-6; 11 bases fit TRBD1. The CDR3 consists of 17 residues. J lost 2 bases, V lost 6 bases, and 6 bases had no gene match. Germline loops: CDR1 MNHEY, CDR2 SMNVEV (reference sequence).

This rearrangement joins TRBV14 to TRBJ2-3, with 10 bases that match TRBD2. Per the germline V gene, CDR1 is SGHDN and CDR2 is FVKESK. Trimming cost V 3 bases and J 1 base; bases outside gene matches: 4. The CDR3 has 16 residues. This chain's CDR3 is CASSHRGTSGTDTQYF. The CDR3, as DNA: TGTGCCAGCAGCCATCGTGGGACTAGCGGCACAGATACGCAGTATTTT.

The V gene is TRBV7-3, the J gene TRBJ2-1; 9 positions agree with TRBD2. The CDR3 extends over 15 amino acids. The trim removed 2 bases at V and 6 bases at J, leaving 5 bases unmatched. CDR1 SGHTA and CDR2 FQGTGA come from the germline V gene. The CDR3 region has the DNA TGTGCCAGCAGCTTAGCGGGAGGGCTCTCCAATGAGCAGTTCTTC. This sequence encodes CASSLAGGLSNEQFF.

There are a few counts of this clone. V and J are TRBV19 and TRBJ1-1; D possibly corresponds to TRBD1 (6 bases). The length of the CDR3 is 16 residues. Trimming took off 5 bases at V and 4 bases at J, with 20 bases between the two ends. The V gene's germline CDR1 is LNHDA and CDR2 SQIVND (reference sequence). As DNA, the CDR3 is TGTGCCAGTAGTTCCCCAAACAGGGCATCGACCACTGAAGCTTTCTTT. Its translation is CASSSPNRASTTEAFF.

The CDR3 DNA reads TGTGCCAGCAGCTTGTACTTTGACAACACCTACGAGCAGTACTTC. Protein product: CASSLYFDNTYEQYF. This chain joins TRBV11-2 and TRBJ2-7, with D unresolved. The CDR3 extends over 15 amino acids. Germline V gene data show CDR1 as SGHAT and CDR2 as FQNNGV. V lost 3 bases, J lost 2 bases, and 14 bases lay in between.

The CDR3 here is CAWSHGLAGGYEQYF. For the CDR3, the DNA is TGTGCCTGGAGCCACGGACTAGCGGGGGGATACGAGCAGTACTTC. V gene TRBV30 combines with J gene TRBJ2-7; 14 positions match TRBD2. The germline CDR1 and CDR2 sequences are GTSNPN and SVGIG (reference sequence). The J segment lost 4 bases and the V segment lost 3 bases, leaving 5 bases of the junction unmatched. The CDR3 spans 15 residues.

This clone was seen only once. This rearrangement joins TRBV10-3 to TRBJ1-2; TRBD1 aligns across 7 bases. Per germline, CDR1 ENHRY and CDR2 SYGVKD. The length of the CDR3 is 13 residues. V was pared by 5 bases and J by 7 bases, with 7 bases of the junction left unmatched. The CDR3 DNA is TGTGCCATCAGTATACAGGGGATCAGTGGCTACACCTTC. This translates into CAISIQGISGYTF.

CDR3 sequence (DNA): TGTGCCAGCAGCTTAGATTCGGGACTAGCGGTTGGGGCCAACGTCCTGACTTTC. This gives the protein CASSLDSGLAVGANVLTF. This rearrangement joins TRBV11-2 to TRBJ2-6; 11 bases align to TRBD2. Germline CDR1 SGHAT, CDR2 FQNNGV. J was trimmed by 3 bases and V by 0 bases; bases with no gene match: 4. The CDR3 has 18 residues.

This chain connects TRBV11-2 to TRBJ1-1; D gene unclear. The CDR3 runs to 11 residues. CDR1 and CDR2 from the germline V gene are SGHAT and FQNNGV. V was trimmed by 4 bases and J by 11 bases, leaving 11 bases between them. As DNA, the CDR3 is TGTGCCAGCAGCTCGAAACGGGTTGCTTTCTTT. Protein product: CASSSKRVAFF.

V and J are TRBV4-3 and TRBJ2-7; D might be TRBD1 (7 bases). The germline V and J ends were trimmed by 1 base and 7 bases, with 17 bases remaining between them. Per germline, CDR1 LGHNA and CDR2 YSLEER. The CDR3 extends over 15 amino acids. CDR3 residues: CASSQAYKGAGEQYF. CDR3 nucleotides: TGCGCCAGCAGCCAAGCCTATAAGGGGGCGGGAGAGCAGTACTTC.

This clone appeared a single time. The genes are TRBV9 and TRBJ2-3; possibly TRBD2 for D (6 bases). Germline loops: CDR1 SGDLS, CDR2 YYNGEE. This CDR3 spans 16 amino acids. Trimming pared 1 base from V and 2 bases from J, leaving 14 bases between. In nucleotides, the CDR3 is TGTGCCAGCAGCGTATCCACGGGCGGGGTCACAGATACGCAGTATTTT. Encoded protein: CASSVSTGGVTDTQYF.

This chain links TRBV10-3 with TRBJ1-5; tentatively, D is TRBD1 (5 bases). CDR3 length: 13 amino acids. Looked up from germline, CDR1 is ENHRY and CDR2 is SYGVKD. V was cut by 3 bases and J by 7 bases, with 10 bases left in between. The CDR3 is CAISDGGDQPQHF. CDR3 DNA: TGTGCCATCAGTGATGGAGGGGACCAGCCCCAGCATTTT.

The CDR3 sequence is CASSSSGGVLYNEQFF. The CDR3 region has the DNA TGTGCCAGTAGTTCATCAGGGGGCGTTTTATACAATGAGCAGTTCTTC. This chain links TRBV19 with TRBJ2-1; TRBD1 matches 8 bases. Germline loops: CDR1 LNHDA, CDR2 SQIVND (reference sequence). The CDR3 sequence is 16 residues long. Trimming cost V 5 bases and J 4 bases; bases outside gene matches: 10.

Regarding this clone: Compared with germline, one end of the junction differs, possibly owing to a read error. The chain has TRBV6-5 and TRBJ2-1; D is possibly TRBD2 (5 bases). This CDR3 region has 15 residues. CDR1 and CDR2 (germline): MNHEY, SVGAGI. As DNA, the CDR3 is TGTGCCAGCAGCTCGGCGGGTGGCGCCTACAATGGGCAGTTCTTC. It encodes CASSSAGGAYNGQFF.

The chain couples TRBV30 to TRBJ2-1; 11 nucleotides align to TRBD2. The CDR3 has 19 residues. Germline lookup yields CDR1 GTSNPN and CDR2 SVGIG (reference sequence). After removal of 0 bases from V and 8 bases from J, the junction contained 18 bases not matched to a gene. The CDR3 region has the DNA TGTGCCTGGAGTGTAAGGAACCTCGTAACTAGCGGGAGTATATATGAGCAGTTCTTC. Amino acids: CAWSVRNLVTSGSIYEQFF.

J is TRBJ1-2 and V is TRBV4-1; no reliable D call. Trimming left V 3 bases short and J 6 bases short, with 11 bases between. This CDR3 comprises 13 residues. Germline lookup yields CDR1 MGHRA and CDR2 YSYEKL. CDR3: CASSHTGGDGYTF. As DNA, the CDR3 is TGCGCCAGCAGCCACACGGGCGGGGATGGCTACACCTTC.

The table lists this clone with a few counts. The chain couples TRBV19 to TRBJ2-1; weak D call: TRBD2 (5 bases). This CDR3 comprises 13 residues. Between the trimmed V and J ends, which lost 10 bases and 0 bases, there was a span of 10 bases. Germline CDR1 is LNHDA and CDR2 is SQIVND (reference sequence). The CDR3 spells CATRESSYNEQFF. In DNA form, the CDR3 reads TGTGCCACGAGGGAGAGCTCCTACAATGAGCAGTTCTTC. The entire variable domain, with the rest obtained from reference TRBV19 and TRBJ2-1, is as follows: DGGITQSPKYLFRKEGQNVTLSCEQNLNHDAMYWYRQDPGQGLRLIYYSQIVNDFQKGDIAEGYSVSREKKESFPLTVTSAQKNPTAFYLCATRESSYNEQFFGPGTRLTVL.